This T cell receptor beta chain was captured in a study of T cell responses to AZD1222 COVID-19 vaccine (dated by TCRdb to the early 2020s). Some background on the complete study: TCR sequencing covered roughly 230 trial participants: 207 given two doses of AZD1222 and 26 given two doses of MenACWY control vaccine. Enrollment into the trials was organized by age into subgroups of 18-55, 56-69 and 70-plus years, and those subgroups contained roughly 150, 30 and 60 TCR-sequenced participants, respectively. Findings and caveats that apply to the study as a whole: Reportedly, almost half of the unique spike-specific TCRs recognized epitopes lying outside the regions that are mutated in the B.1.351 and B.1.1.7 variants. In the small 56-69-year group, the increase in depth fell short of significance, most likely because of low power. After two AZD1222 doses, both the breadth and the depth of spike-specific TCRs were significantly higher than at day 0 and than in MenACWY recipients. Participants were mostly white British and included more females than males, and it was suggested by the authors that clonal diversity may have been underestimated. Because no day 14 peak-response samples were available, the repertoires could be characterized only after the peak T cell response. The whole spike protein was spanned by vaccine-associated CD4 TCRs, and dominant responses were seen in regions 160-218 and 743-854. Conclusions about previously exposed vaccinees are limited because only five to seven AZD1222 recipients were SARS-CoV-2 seropositive at baseline.

This clone appeared a few times. The specificity of this receptor is unknown. No clone much larger than this one lies a single base away; base qualities are absent. The time point label, read with the paper, signifies: about 28 days (+/-7) after the second vaccine dose. AZD1222 recipients whose second dose came at about 4 weeks and those whose second dose came at about 12 weeks were combined into one group, since spike-specific TCR depth and breadth did not differ between the two schedules. Samples from vaccinated people were obtained from the UK trials COV001 and COV002, which included a single-blind randomized controlled phase 2/3 trial of AZD1222 (ChAdOx1 nCoV-19) in healthy adults. Trial participant PBMC samples were collected at day 0 and day 28 after the second dose for TCRbeta chain sequencing. The CDR3 regions of human TCRbeta chains were analyzed by immunosequencing. The published analysis was carried out like this. Repertoire TCRs were checked for matches against a reference library of SARS-CoV-2-specific TCRs that had been generated using the MIRA antigen-specificity platform. Breadth meant the fraction of unique TCRs that were SARS-CoV-2-associated, whereas depth meant the fraction of total T cells that were SARS-CoV-2-associated. Each spike-specific TCR was assigned to its reactive spike region and to a CD4 or CD8 class using the MIRA data. Log10-transformed breadth and depth values were compared by one-way ANOVA with Sidak's multiple comparisons tests. Drawn from immuneACCESS, this table holds only the in-frame rearrangements with V and J called that TCRdb kept. Clones are partly lost; checked studies trace under half to an unresolved V gene and leave the rest unexplained. The V and J calls and clone size come from that table; D and trimming were worked out from the DNA. This sample lists about 120,000 clones; 70% to 90% were detected once. The ten largest clones add up to 3% of the sample.

CDR1 and CDR2, looked up from the germline V gene (reference sequence), are DFQATT and SNEGSKA. Taken from cysteine to phenylalanine, the CDR3 has 14 residues. The kept DNA is CDR3 alone, 42 bases in frame from the first base. The junction shows trimming of 3 bases on V and 6 bases on J, and the gene matches do not reach 7 bases of it. Recombination linked TRBV20-1 to TRBJ1-5; 8 bases in the middle match TRBD1. This sequence originates from an adult who received the AZD1222 COVID-19 vaccine. The sample consisted of peripheral blood, taken 28 days after the second AZD1222 dose. The CDR3 region has the sequence CSASVTGGAQPQHF. The sequence in DNA is TGCAGTGCTAGTGTCACAGGGGGAGCTCAGCCCCAGCATTTT.